Below, 10 T cell receptor beta chains from the same sample are listed, as sequenced in a study of T-cell reconstitution after alpha-beta-depleted transplantation in children. Unique molecular identifiers were used to barcode this TCRbeta library. Via MiXCR, TCRdb re-called the PCR reads, giving one row per CDR3 protein. The sample shows hundreds of thousands of distinct CDR3 sequences, under 15% of them seen only once. Sequences were derived from PBMCs from the stem cell graft donor, sampled from the stem cell graft. The receptors were sampled from a human donor who donated a stem cell graft to a child with combined immunodeficiency.

This clonotype was recorded a few times. The chain links TRBV2 to TRBJ2-7; perhaps D is TRBD1 or TRBD2 (5 bases each). V was trimmed by 7 bases and J by 5 bases, leaving 18 bases between them. The CDR3 spans 14 residues. Germline V CDR1 and CDR2: SNHLY, FYNNEI. CDR3 nucleotide sequence: TGTGCCAGCAACCGGGACCCCGGGCACAACGAGCAGTACTTC. Amino acid sequence: CASNRDPGHNEQYF.

Of note for this clonotype: A clone one base away is much larger, so this may be a read error. V is TRBV7-9 and J is TRBJ2-7, with D unclear. The germline V gene has CDR1 SEHNR and CDR2 FQNEAQ (reference sequence). This CDR3 comprises 12 residues. The CDR3 sequence is CASSLDPGEQCF. As DNA, the CDR3 is TGTGCCAGCAGCTTAGACCCAGGCGAGCAGTGCTTC.

CDR3 nucleotides: TGCGCCAGCAGCCCCGGGGTCCTCATGAACACTGAAGCTTTCTTT. Protein: CASSPGVLMNTEAFF. The chain links TRBV4-3 to TRBJ1-1; D is ambiguous. Germline V lookup: CDR1 LGHNA, CDR2 YSLEER. V lost 4 bases and J lost 0, with 12 bases in between. The CDR3 consists of 15 residues.

The chain links TRBV2 to TRBJ1-4, with TRBD1 as a possible D gene (6 bases). Trimming cost V 6 bases and J 7 bases, with 12 bases left between them. The CDR3 has 13 residues. CDR1 is SNHLY and CDR2 is FYNNEI in the germline V gene. CDR3 residues: CASRGQWSEKLFF. DNA for the CDR3: TGTGCCAGCAGAGGACAGTGGAGTGAAAAACTGTTTTTT.

This clonotype came up many times. V is TRBV5-1 and J is TRBJ2-5, with unresolved D. V was shortened by 4 bases and J by 5 bases, with 15 bases between the two germline ends. The CDR3 totals 14 residues. Germline V gene data show CDR1 as SGHRS and CDR2 as YFSETQ. CDR3 coding DNA: TGCGCCAGCAGCCTGACGGCCGGCGCGGAGACCCAGTACTTC. Translated, it gives CASSLTAGAETQYF. Based on the CDR3 plus reference TRBV5-1 and TRBJ2-5, the full variable domain is KAGVTQTPRYLIKTRGQQVTLSCSPISGHRSVSWYQQTPGQGLQFLFEYFSETQRNKGNFPGRFSGRQFSNSRSEMNVSTLELGDSALYLCASSLTAGAETQYFGPGTRLLVL.

This clonotype was detected a few times. This chain connects TRBV20-1 to TRBJ1-5; D call uncertain. This CDR3 contains 16 residues. Germline CDR1 DFQATT, CDR2 SNEGSKA (reference sequence). Trimming removed 6 bases from V and 7 bases from J, with 25 bases in between. DNA of the CDR3: TGCAGTGCCCCGCGGCTCAAGAACCAAGTATCCCAGCCCCAGCATTTT. Protein product: CSAPRLKNQVSQPQHF.

The J gene is TRBJ2-5, the V gene TRBV6-5, with TRBD2 matching over 10 bases. Germline V CDR1 and CDR2: MNHEY, SVGAGI. V trimming: 7 bases; J trimming: 3 bases; junction bases outside the gene matches: 8. CDR3 length: 15 residues. The CDR3, as DNA: TGTGCCAGCACTTTAGCGGGGGGAACGGAAGAGACCCAGTACTTC. Encoded protein: CASTLAGGTEETQYF.

This clonotype has a count of ten or more. This chain joins TRBV12-3 or TRBV12-4 and TRBJ1-4; no definite D call. The CDR3 loop spans 16 amino acids. Trimming took off 2 bases at V and 8 bases at J, with 18 bases between the two ends. The CDR3 DNA reads as TGTGCCAGCAGTTTAACCCTCACAAAGCGACCCGAAAAACTGTTTTTT. This codes for CASSLTLTKRPEKLFF.

A note on this clonotype: A much larger clone is a single base away; this may be a read error. This chain links TRBV20-1 with TRBJ1-4; 8 bases align to TRBD1. The CDR3 contains 13 residues. Germline assignment: CDR1 DFQATT and CDR2 SNEGSKA (reference sequence). J gave up 6 bases and V 6 bases, and 6 bases lay outside the gene matches. CDR3 coding DNA: TGCAGTGCCGTTGGACAGGGAGATGAAAAACTGTTTTTT. It encodes CSAVGQGDEKLFF.

The sample holds a few counts of this clonotype. The rearrangement links TRBV5-1 to TRBJ2-1; TRBD2 aligns across 14 bases. CDR1 and CDR2 (germline): SGHRS, YFSETQ. The ends lost 5 bases at V and 1 base at J; junction bases unmatched: 2. The CDR3 is 16 residues long. CDR3 residues: CASRGTSGRSYNEQFF. The CDR3 nucleotides read TGCGCCAGCAGAGGGACTAGCGGGAGATCCTACAATGAGCAGTTCTTC.